Below are 24 T cell receptor beta chains sequenced from a single sample in a study of cytomegalovirus exposure and HLA in healthy donors. This PCR relied on a set of 60 Vbeta primers and 13 Jbeta primers. Data came from immunoSEQ multiplex PCR; TCRdb stores just in-frame clones and leaves some out. Here the sample spans 220,000 or so clones, roughly 80% being singletons. Sequenced input: PBMCs. Receptors originate from a man in his fifties in good health and CMV-seronegative.

The chain couples TRBV28 to TRBJ2-1, with 7 bases identical to TRBD2. Germline V gives CDR1 MDHEN, CDR2 SYDVKM. Trimming took 6 bases from V and 2 from J; bases not matched to a gene: 16. The length of the CDR3 is 18 residues. CDR3: CASRGLTKAGTTYNEQFF. The CDR3 bases are TGTGCCAGCAGGGGGCTAACCAAAGCGGGAACGACCTACAATGAGCAGTTCTTC. The full variable domain, its missing parts supplied by reference TRBV28 and TRBJ2-1, is DVKVTQSSRYLVKRTGEKVFLECVQDMDHENMFWYRQDPGLGLRLIYFSYDVKMKEKGDIPEGYSVSREKKERFSLILESASTNQTSMYLCASRGLTKAGTTYNEQFFGPGTRLTVL.

In its sample, this clone was seen a few times. This sequence joins TRBV4-2 and TRBJ2-7, with TRBD2 identical over 8 bases. CDR1 is LGHNA, CDR2 YNFKEQ, per germline. J lost 0 bases, V lost 0 bases, and 10 bases had no gene match. The CDR3 is 18 residues long. Written as DNA, the CDR3 is TGTGCCAGCAGCCAAGATGAGGTTCAGCGGGGGTCCTCCTACGAGCAGTACTTC. It yields the protein CASSQDEVQRGSSYEQYF.

The V and J genes are TRBV7-6 and TRBJ2-7; a weak D match, TRBD1 (6 bases). V shed 2 bases and J shed 5 bases, with 16 bases lying between them. This CDR3 has 15 residues. CDR1 is SGHVS, CDR2 FNYEAQ, per germline. The CDR3 protein is CASSLPHQGQNEQYF. CDR3 bases: TGTGCCAGCAGCTTACCCCACCAGGGGCAAAACGAGCAGTACTTC.

The genes are TRBV27 and TRBJ1-1; possibly TRBD1 for D (6 bases). Germline V gene data show CDR1 as MNHEY and CDR2 as SMNVEV (reference sequence). The CDR3 length is 14 residues. V lost 4 bases and J 4 bases, leaving 13 bases between the germline ends. CDR3 residues: CASSWWGLGTEAFF. The CDR3 bases are TGTGCCAGCAGTTGGTGGGGGCTTGGCACTGAAGCTTTCTTT.

V and J are TRBV28 and TRBJ2-7, with 9 positions matching TRBD2. The CDR3 extends over 14 amino acids. V shed 10 bases, J shed 0 bases, and the junction held 7 bases outside the gene matches. Germline CDR1 and CDR2: MDHEN and SYDVKM. For the CDR3, the DNA is TGTGCCACCGCCGAAGCGGGAGGCTCCTACGAGCAGTACTTC. Amino acids: CATAEAGGSYEQYF.

CDR3 in DNA: TGTGCCAGCTCACCTCCTCAGGGGAAAGCTTTCTTT. This sequence encodes CASSPPQGKAFF. The gene calls are TRBV18 and TRBJ1-1; a possible D gene is TRBD1 (6 bases). Trimming pared 3 bases from V and 9 bases from J, leaving 11 bases between. The CDR3 is 12 residues long. Germline V gene data show CDR1 as KGHSH and CDR2 as LQKENI. Looking up the rest from reference TRBV18 and TRBJ1-1 gives the full variable domain: NAGVMQNPRHLVRRRGQEARLRCSPMKGHSHVYWYRQLPEEGLKFMVYLQKENIIDESGMPKERFSAEFPKEGPSILRIQQVVRGDSAAYFCASSPPQGKAFFGQGTRLTVV.

This clone was found a few times. The chain combines TRBV5-1 with TRBJ2-2, with D maybe TRBD2 (6 bases). This CDR3 region has 17 residues. The germline V gene encodes CDR1 SGHRS and CDR2 YFSETQ. Deletions cut 2 bases from V and 7 bases from J, with 21 bases between. The CDR3 loop is CASSLIGGSGGVGELFF. CDR3 DNA sequence: TGCGCCAGCAGCTTAATTGGGGGGAGTGGCGGAGTCGGGGAGCTGTTTTTT.

V is TRBV19 and J is TRBJ1-3; D not resolved. V dropped 7 bases and J dropped 0 bases, with 10 bases sitting between them. Germline-derived CDR1 and CDR2 are LNHDA and SQIVND (reference sequence). The CDR3 spans 14 residues. The CDR3 DNA reads TGTGCCAGTAAGAGGGTGGACTCTGGAAACACCATATATTTT. Protein product: CASKRVDSGNTIYF.

V usage is TRBV28 and J usage is TRBJ2-1; weak D call: TRBD1 (6 bases). The CDR3 sequence is 13 residues long. CDR1 is MDHEN and CDR2 is SYDVKM in the germline V gene. V gave up 5 bases and J gave up 7 bases, with 12 bases separating them. CDR3 in DNA: TGTGCCAGCAGTCCACAGGGTACAAATGAGCAGTTCTTC. Its protein is CASSPQGTNEQFF.

The genes are TRBV6-1 and TRBJ2-7; D gene uncertain. Germline values: CDR1 MNHNS, CDR2 SASEGT. CDR3 length equals 10 residues. Trimming stripped 6 bases from V and 3 bases from J, with 3 bases between. The CDR3 protein is CASSYYEQYF. In DNA, the CDR3 is TGTGCCAGCAGCTACTACGAGCAGTACTTC.

This clone was found a few times. DNA for the CDR3: TGTGCCAGCAGTCCCCTTGGGCTGCTAGCCTCGGTGCAGTTCTTC. Translation: CASSPLGLLASVQFF. The chain combines TRBV27 with TRBJ2-1, with D perhaps TRBD2 (5 bases). V was clipped by 5 bases and J by 12 bases, with 23 bases between them. Germline CDR1 reads MNHEY; CDR2 reads SMNVEV (reference sequence). The CDR3 extends over 15 amino acids.

The chain is built from TRBV6-5 and TRBJ2-1, with 9 nucleotides matching TRBD1. Trimming removed 6 bases from V and 2 bases from J; junction bases left unmatched: 5. The germline CDR1 and CDR2 sequences are MNHEY and SVGAGI. The CDR3 length is 15 residues. The CDR3 loop is CASRGRDRAYNEQFF. The CDR3 coding sequence is TGTGCCAGCAGGGGCCGGGACAGGGCCTACAATGAGCAGTTCTTC.

The chain links TRBV5-1 to TRBJ2-5; 15 bases are shared with TRBD2. V lost 4 bases, J lost 6 bases, and 22 bases stayed unmatched. CDR1 SGHRS and CDR2 YFSETQ come from the germline V gene. This CDR3 has 21 amino acids. The CDR3 loop is CASSLSGVRGLAGGNKKTQYF. DNA for the CDR3: TGCGCCAGCAGCCTTTCTGGGGTGAGGGGACTAGCGGGAGGAAATAAAAAGACCCAGTACTTC.

This clone came up a few times. The J gene is TRBJ2-7, the V gene TRBV27; 14 bases align to TRBD2. The V segment lost 7 bases and the J segment 6 bases; nucleotides outside the gene matches: 11. Germline CDR1 and CDR2: MNHEY and SMNVEV (reference sequence). There are 16 residues in the CDR3. CDR3 protein: CASISGTSGRMSEQYF. The CDR3, as DNA: TGTGCCAGCATCTCCGGGACTAGCGGGAGAATGAGCGAGCAGTACTTC.

V usage is TRBV29-1 and J usage is TRBJ1-1; D is unresolved. Germline V lookup: CDR1 SQVTM, CDR2 ANQGSEA. V was shortened by 4 bases and J by 0 bases, with 12 bases between the two germline ends. The CDR3 consists of 14 residues. CDR3 protein: CSVGVLVMNTEAFF. Here the CDR3 DNA reads TGCAGCGTTGGAGTTCTGGTTATGAACACTGAAGCTTTCTTT.

This chain connects TRBV6-1 to TRBJ1-1; a possible D gene is TRBD1 (5 bases). V was trimmed by 7 bases and J by 2 bases, leaving 14 bases between them. CDR1 MNHNS and CDR2 SASEGT come from the germline V gene. The CDR3 runs 14 residues. CDR3 sequence: CASTIGGSNTEAFF. CDR3 sequence (DNA): TGTGCCAGCACCATCGGGGGGAGTAACACTGAAGCTTTCTTT.

The sample holds a few counts of this clone. The chain uses TRBV9 and TRBJ2-1, with TRBD2 matching over 7 bases. V was pared by 3 bases and J by 12 bases, with 6 bases of the junction left unmatched. Germline assignment: CDR1 SGDLS and CDR2 YYNGEE. This CDR3 is 12 amino acids long. The CDR3 DNA reads TGTGCCAGCAGCGGGGGAGGGCAAGGGCAGTTCTTC. It specifies CASSGGGQGQFF.

The chain links TRBV6-1 to TRBJ2-5, with TRBD2 as a possible D gene (6 bases). The germline V gene encodes CDR1 MNHNS and CDR2 SASEGT. V shed 5 bases and J shed 5 bases, with 12 bases lying between them. CDR3 length: 13 amino acids. Here the CDR3 reads CASSMRRAETQYF. The CDR3 DNA reads TGTGCCAGCAGTATGAGGAGGGCGGAGACCCAGTACTTC.

The chain is built from TRBV5-4 and TRBJ2-1; 10 bases line up with TRBD2. Germline loops: CDR1 SGHNT, CDR2 YYREEE (reference sequence). This CDR3 is 16 amino acids long. Trimming at V came to 1 base and at J to 6 bases, leaving 7 bases not matched to a gene. The CDR3 nucleotides are TGTGCCAGCAGCTTGATGGGACTAGCGATCGTCAATGAGCAGTTCTTC. Translation gives CASSLMGLAIVNEQFF. The full variable domain, in which reference TRBV5-4 and TRBJ2-1 provide the parts outside the CDR3, is ETGVTQSPTHLIKTRGQQVTLRCSSQSGHNTVSWYQQALGQGPQFIFQYYREEENGRGNFPPRFSGLQFPNYSSELNVNALELDDSALYLCASSLMGLAIVNEQFFGPGTRLTVL.

The chain couples TRBV6-1 to TRBJ1-5, with D tentatively TRBD1 (6 bases). The germline V gene has CDR1 MNHNS and CDR2 SASEGT. The germline V and J ends were trimmed by 0 bases and 4 bases, with 13 bases remaining between them. There are 16 residues in the CDR3. This chain's CDR3 is CASSEARGRGNQPQHF. In DNA form, the CDR3 reads TGTGCCAGCAGTGAAGCTCGGGGGCGGGGGAATCAGCCCCAGCATTTT.

The rearrangement uses TRBV30 and TRBJ2-2; tentatively, D is TRBD1 (5 bases). Trimming cost V 4 bases and J 6 bases, with 12 bases left between them. Germline V gene data show CDR1 as GTSNPN and CDR2 as SVGIG (reference sequence). The CDR3 runs to 13 residues. The CDR3 DNA reads TGTGCCTGGAAGCAGGGCTCCCCCGGGGAGCTGTTTTTT. Translating gives CAWKQGSPGELFF.

This clone has a single count. The V gene is TRBV27, the J gene TRBJ2-5; D perhaps matches TRBD2 (6 bases). In germline, CDR1 is MNHEY, CDR2 SMNVEV (reference sequence). The V gene lost 3 bases and the J gene lost 5 bases, with 16 bases spanning the gap. The CDR3 length is 15 residues. The CDR3 DNA sequence: TGTGCCAGCAGTTTGGGGTGGGGGGTTAGCGAGACCCAGTACTTC. Amino acids: CASSLGWGVSETQYF.

The rearrangement joins TRBV7-3 to TRBJ2-3; a weak D match, TRBD1 (5 bases). The germline V gene encodes CDR1 SGHTA and CDR2 FQGTGA. The CDR3 sequence is 13 residues long. The V gene lost 5 bases and the J gene lost 10 bases, with 16 bases spanning the gap. CDR3 nucleotides: TGTGCCAGCAGCGTTGACAGCAAAAGGTCGCAGTATTTT. Its translation is CASSVDSKRSQYF.

The chain carries TRBV28 and TRBJ1-1; 7 nucleotides match TRBD1. V lost 6 bases, J lost 2 bases, and 6 bases stayed unmatched. Germline assignment: CDR1 MDHEN and CDR2 SYDVKM. The CDR3 has 14 residues. The DNA for the CDR3 is TGTGCCAGCAGCGAACCAGGGGGTAACACTGAAGCTTTCTTT. Amino acid sequence: CASSEPGGNTEAFF.